This T cell receptor beta chain emerged from a study of T cell repertoires in cytomegalovirus infection. Study summary: As its CMV epitopes, the study selected recently identified HLA-C-restricted and well-studied HLA-B-restricted targets.

Of note for this clonotype: No antigen is known for it.

The CDR3 sequence is 15 residues long. V was pared by 5 bases and J by 0 bases, with 12 bases between. CDR1 is SGHVS and CDR2 is FNYEAQ in the germline V gene. MiXCR was run by TCRdb on the reads, yielding one entry per CDR3 protein. The sample contains around 770,000 distinct CDR3 sequences, 25% to 30% of which appear only once. The V gene is TRBV7-6, the J gene TRBJ2-3; D may be TRBD2 (5 bases). The material sequenced was cultured CD8+ T cells from PBMCs, taken from culture after CMV antigen stimulation. The clonotype originates from a human donor in good health (CMV status not recorded). Some clones in this sample may be carry-over from other donors' samples. The CDR3 DNA reads TGTGCCAGCAGCGTGACGGGAACTAGCACAGATACGCAGTATTTT. Translation gives CASSVTGTSTDTQYF.